This T cell receptor beta chain stems from a study of T cell repertoires in cytomegalovirus infection. Study at large: Alongside well-studied HLA-B-restricted CMV epitopes, recently identified HLA-C-restricted CMV epitopes were also used. It can be stated that public TCR beta signatures indicated CMV infection as well as a matching HLA type. Study outcomes and limitations: The ex vivo response was dominated by HLA-C-restricted CMV-specific TCR beta clonotypes. People with CMV and the relevant HLA were identified by cumulative public TCR beta family frequency.

TCRdb processed the reads anew with MiXCR; each CDR3 protein has one entry. Counted here are around 750,000 distinct CDR3 sequences, approximately 32% occurring once; the ten biggest clones make up around 11%. This clonotype appeared a few times. The antigen remains undetermined. Germline V gene data show CDR1 as MDHEN and CDR2 as SYDVKM. CDR3 length: 15 residues. The V segment lost 4 bases and the J segment 5 bases; nucleotides outside the gene matches: 5. This TCR was recovered from a human donor in good health (CMV status not recorded). Some clones in this sample may be carry-over from other donors' samples. V and J are TRBV28 and TRBJ2-3; TRBD2 aligns across 11 bases. Sequencing was performed on cultured CD8+ T cells from PBMCs, taken from culture after CMV antigen stimulation. The DNA of the CDR3 is TGTGCCAGCAGTTACTTAGCGGGGGGGCAAGATACGCAGTATTTT. The encoded protein is CASSYLAGGQDTQYF. Variable domain in full (rest from reference TRBV28 and TRBJ2-3): DVKVTQSSRYLVKRTGEKVFLECVQDMDHENMFWYRQDPGLGLRLIYFSYDVKMKEKGDIPEGYSVSREKKERFSLILESASTNQTSMYLCASSYLAGGQDTQYFGPGTRLTVL.